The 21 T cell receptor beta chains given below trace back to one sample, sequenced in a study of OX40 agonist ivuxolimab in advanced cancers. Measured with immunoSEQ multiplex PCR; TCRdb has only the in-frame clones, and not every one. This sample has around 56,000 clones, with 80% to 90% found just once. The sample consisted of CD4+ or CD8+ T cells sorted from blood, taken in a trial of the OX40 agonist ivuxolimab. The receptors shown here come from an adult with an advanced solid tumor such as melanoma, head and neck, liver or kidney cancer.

The CDR3 is CATSRDGRSSTDTQYF. In DNA, the CDR3 is TGTGCCACCAGCAGAGATGGGCGGTCTAGCACAGATACGCAGTATTTT. The chain carries TRBV15 and TRBJ2-3; D gene unclear. CDR3 length equals 16 residues. From germline, CDR1 is LNHNV and CDR2 YYDKDF (reference sequence). Deletions cut 0 bases from V and 0 bases from J, with 10 bases between. The whole variable domain, remainder taken from reference TRBV15 and TRBJ2-3, is DAMVIQNPRYQVTQFGKPVTLSCSQTLNHNVMYWYQQKSSQAPKLLFHYYDKDFNNEADTPDNFQSRRPNTSFCFLDIRSPGLGDTAMYLCATSRDGRSSTDTQYFGPGTRLTVL.

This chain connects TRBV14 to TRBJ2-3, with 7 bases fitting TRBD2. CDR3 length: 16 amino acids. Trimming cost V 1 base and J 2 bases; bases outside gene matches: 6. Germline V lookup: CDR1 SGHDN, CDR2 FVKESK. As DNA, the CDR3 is TGTGCCAGCAGCCAAGGGGCCCTAGCGGCCACAGATACGCAGTATTTT. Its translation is CASSQGALAATDTQYF.

The CDR3 sequence: CASSYSFVSNTEAFF. CDR3 in DNA: TGTGCCAGCAGTTACTCCTTCGTCTCGAACACTGAAGCTTTCTTT. The V gene is TRBV6-5, the J gene TRBJ1-1, with D unclear. Germline V CDR1 and CDR2: MNHEY, SVGAGI. V was clipped by 0 bases and J by 1 base, with 9 bases between them. This CDR3 contains 15 residues.

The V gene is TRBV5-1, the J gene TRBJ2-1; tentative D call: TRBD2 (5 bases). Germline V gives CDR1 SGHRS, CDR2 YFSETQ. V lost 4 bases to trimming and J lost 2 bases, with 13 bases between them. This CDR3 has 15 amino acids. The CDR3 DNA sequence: TGCGCCAGCAGCACTACCTCGGGGACCTACAATGAGCAGTTCTTC. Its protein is CASSTTSGTYNEQFF.

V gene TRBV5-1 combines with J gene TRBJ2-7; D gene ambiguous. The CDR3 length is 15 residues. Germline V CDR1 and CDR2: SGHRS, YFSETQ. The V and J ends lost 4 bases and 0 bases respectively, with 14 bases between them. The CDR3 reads CASSGQRGFSYEQYF. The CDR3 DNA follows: TGCGCCAGCAGCGGCCAACGCGGCTTCTCCTACGAGCAGTACTTC.

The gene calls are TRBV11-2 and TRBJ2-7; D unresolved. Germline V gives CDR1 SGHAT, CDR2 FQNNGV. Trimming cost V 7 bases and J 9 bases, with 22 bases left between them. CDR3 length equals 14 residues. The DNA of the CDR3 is TGTGCCAGCAACCCCGGGCCCTCCCCTCCCGGGCAGTACTTC. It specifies CASNPGPSPPGQYF.

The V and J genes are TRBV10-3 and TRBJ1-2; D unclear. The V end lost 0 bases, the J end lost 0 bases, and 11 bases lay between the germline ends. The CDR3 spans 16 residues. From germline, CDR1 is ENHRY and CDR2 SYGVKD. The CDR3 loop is CAISESTSRANYGYTF. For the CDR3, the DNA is TGTGCCATCAGTGAGTCGACTTCCAGAGCTAACTATGGCTACACCTTC.

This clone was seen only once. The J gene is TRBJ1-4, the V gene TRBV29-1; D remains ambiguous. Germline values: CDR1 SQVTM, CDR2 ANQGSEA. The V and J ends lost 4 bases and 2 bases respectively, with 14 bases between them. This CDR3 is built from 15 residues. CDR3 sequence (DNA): TGCAGCGTTGCCGTCCAATCGGGGACTAATGAAAAACTGTTTTTT. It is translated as CSVAVQSGTNEKLFF.

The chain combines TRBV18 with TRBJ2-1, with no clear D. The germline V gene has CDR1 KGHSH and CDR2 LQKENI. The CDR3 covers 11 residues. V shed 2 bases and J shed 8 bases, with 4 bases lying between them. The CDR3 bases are TGTGCCAGCTCACCAGAGCATGAGCAGTTCTTC. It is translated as CASSPEHEQFF.

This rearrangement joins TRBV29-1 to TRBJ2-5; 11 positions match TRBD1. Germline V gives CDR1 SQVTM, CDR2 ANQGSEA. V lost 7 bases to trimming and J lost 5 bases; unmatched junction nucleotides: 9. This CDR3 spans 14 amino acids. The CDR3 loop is CSALDRGRDETQYF. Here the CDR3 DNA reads TGCAGCGCCCTGGACAGGGGGCGCGATGAGACCCAGTACTTC.

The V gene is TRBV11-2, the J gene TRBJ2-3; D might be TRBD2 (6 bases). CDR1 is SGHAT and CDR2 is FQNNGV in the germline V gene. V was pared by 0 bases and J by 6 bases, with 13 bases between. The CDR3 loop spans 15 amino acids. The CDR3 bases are TGTGCCAGCAGCTTAGATCTGGGGGGTTGGGATACGCAGTATTTT. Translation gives CASSLDLGGWDTQYF. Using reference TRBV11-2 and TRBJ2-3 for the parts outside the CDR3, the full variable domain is EAGVAQSPRYKIIEKRQSVAFWCNPISGHATLYWYQQILGQGPKLLIQFQNNGVVDDSQLPKDRFSAERLKGVDSTLKIQPAKLEDSAVYLCASSLDLGGWDTQYFGPGTRLTVL.

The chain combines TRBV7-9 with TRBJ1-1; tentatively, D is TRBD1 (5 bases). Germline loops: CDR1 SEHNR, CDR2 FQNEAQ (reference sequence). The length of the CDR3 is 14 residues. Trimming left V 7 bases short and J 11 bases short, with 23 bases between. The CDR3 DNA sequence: TGTGCCAGCACCCAAGTTGGGACCGAGGAGGAGGCTTTCTTT. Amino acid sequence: CASTQVGTEEEAFF.

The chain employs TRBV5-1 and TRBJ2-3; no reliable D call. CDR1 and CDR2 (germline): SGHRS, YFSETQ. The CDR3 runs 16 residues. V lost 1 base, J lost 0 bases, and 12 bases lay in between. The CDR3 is CASSLFPGLSTDTQYF. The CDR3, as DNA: TGCGCCAGCAGCTTGTTCCCTGGGCTAAGCACAGATACGCAGTATTTT.

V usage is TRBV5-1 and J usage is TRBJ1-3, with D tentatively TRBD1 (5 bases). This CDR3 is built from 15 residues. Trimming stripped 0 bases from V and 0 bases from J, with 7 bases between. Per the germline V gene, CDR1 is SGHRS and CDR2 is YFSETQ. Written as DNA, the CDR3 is TGCGCCAGCAGCTTGGCCGGGGGCTCTGGAAACACCATATATTTT. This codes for CASSLAGGSGNTIYF.

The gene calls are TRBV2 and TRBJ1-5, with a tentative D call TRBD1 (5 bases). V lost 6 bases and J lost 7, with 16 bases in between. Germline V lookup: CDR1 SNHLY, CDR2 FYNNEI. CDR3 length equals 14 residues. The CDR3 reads CASRVGRGKQPQHF. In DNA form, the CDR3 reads TGTGCCAGCAGGGTTGGAAGGGGTAAACAGCCCCAGCATTTT. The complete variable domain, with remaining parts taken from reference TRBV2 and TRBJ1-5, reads EPEVTQTPSHQVTQMGQEVILRCVPISNHLYFYWYRQILGQKVEFLVSFYNNEISEKSEIFDDQFSVERPDGSNFTLKIRSTKLEDSAMYFCASRVGRGKQPQHFGDGTRLSIL.

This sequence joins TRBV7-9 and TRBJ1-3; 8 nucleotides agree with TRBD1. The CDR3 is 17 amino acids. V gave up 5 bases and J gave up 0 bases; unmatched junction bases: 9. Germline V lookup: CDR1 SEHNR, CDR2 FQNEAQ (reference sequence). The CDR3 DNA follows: TGTGCCAGCAGCCCGGACAGGGTCTTAAGCTCTGGAAACACCATATATTTT. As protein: CASSPDRVLSSGNTIYF.

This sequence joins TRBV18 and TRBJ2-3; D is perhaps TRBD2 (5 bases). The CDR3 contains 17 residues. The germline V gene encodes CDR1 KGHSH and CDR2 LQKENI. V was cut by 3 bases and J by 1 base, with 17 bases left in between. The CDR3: CASSPPREGPRTDTQYF. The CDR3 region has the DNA TGTGCCAGCTCACCCCCCCGAGAGGGTCCGCGCACAGATACGCAGTATTTT.

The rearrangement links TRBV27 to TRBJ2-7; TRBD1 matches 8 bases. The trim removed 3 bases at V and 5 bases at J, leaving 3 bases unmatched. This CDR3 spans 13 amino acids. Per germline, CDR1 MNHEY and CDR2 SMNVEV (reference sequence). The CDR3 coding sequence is TGTGCCAGCAGTTTCAGGGGGCGGAACGAGCAGTACTTC. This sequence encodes CASSFRGRNEQYF.

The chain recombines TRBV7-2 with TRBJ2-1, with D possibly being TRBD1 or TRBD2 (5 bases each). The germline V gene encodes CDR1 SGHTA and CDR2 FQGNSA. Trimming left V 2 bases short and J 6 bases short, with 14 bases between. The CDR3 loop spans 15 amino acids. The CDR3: CASSLMLGGTNEQFF. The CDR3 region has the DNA TGTGCCAGCAGCTTAATGCTTGGGGGAACCAATGAGCAGTTCTTC.

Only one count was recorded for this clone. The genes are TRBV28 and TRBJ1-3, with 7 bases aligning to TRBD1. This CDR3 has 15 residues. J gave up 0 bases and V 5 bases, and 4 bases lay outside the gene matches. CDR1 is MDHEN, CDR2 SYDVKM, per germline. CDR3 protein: CASSPTGNSGNTIYF. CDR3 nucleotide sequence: TGTGCCAGCAGTCCGACAGGGAACTCTGGAAACACCATATATTTT.

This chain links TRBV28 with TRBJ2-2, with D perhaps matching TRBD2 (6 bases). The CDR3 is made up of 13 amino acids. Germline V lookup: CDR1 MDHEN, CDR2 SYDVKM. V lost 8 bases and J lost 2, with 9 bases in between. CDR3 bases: TGTGCCAGCTGGGACTTTAACACCGGGGAGCTGTTTTTT. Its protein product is CASWDFNTGELFF.